The clone carrying this TCR beta chain was picked up many times. One entry per CDR3 protein results from TCRdb running MiXCR on the RT-PCR reads. The sample lists about 700,000 distinct CDR3 sequences; 14% were seen once. This sequence originates from a female donor in good health, serving as a healthy control. Sequencing input: memory CD4+ T cells from blood.

CDR3 residues: CSVGQSGGGTEAFF. CDR3 in DNA: TGCAGCGTTGGTCAGTCAGGGGGGGGTACTGAAGCTTTCTTT. V and J are TRBV29-1 and TRBJ1-1; the match to TRBD1 covers 7 bases. Looked up from germline, CDR1 is SQVTM and CDR2 is ANQGSEA. The junction had 10 bases not matched to a gene; V was cut back by 4 bases and J by 5 bases. CDR3 length: 14 residues. Filled out from reference TRBV29-1 and TRBJ1-1, the complete variable domain reads SAVISQKPSRDICQRGTSLTIQCQVDSQVTMMFWYRQQPGQSLTLIATANQGSEATYESGFVIDKFPISRPNLTFSTLTVSNMSPEDSSIYLCSVGQSGGGTEAFFGQGTRLTVV.